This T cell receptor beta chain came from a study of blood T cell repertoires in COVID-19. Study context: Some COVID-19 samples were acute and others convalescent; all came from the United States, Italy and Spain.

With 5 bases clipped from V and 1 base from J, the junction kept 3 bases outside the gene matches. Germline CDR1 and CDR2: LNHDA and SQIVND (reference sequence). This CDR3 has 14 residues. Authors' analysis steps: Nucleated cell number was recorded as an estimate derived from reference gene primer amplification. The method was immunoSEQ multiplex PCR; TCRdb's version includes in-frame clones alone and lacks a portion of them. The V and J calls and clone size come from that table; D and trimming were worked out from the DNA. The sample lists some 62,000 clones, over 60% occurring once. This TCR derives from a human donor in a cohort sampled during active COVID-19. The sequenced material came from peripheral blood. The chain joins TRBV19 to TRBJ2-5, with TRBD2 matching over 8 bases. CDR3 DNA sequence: TGTGCCAGTAGTGACGGGGGGGCCCAAGAGACCCAGTACTTC. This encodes CASSDGGAQETQYF. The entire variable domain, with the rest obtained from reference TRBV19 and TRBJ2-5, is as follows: DGGITQSPKYLFRKEGQNVTLSCEQNLNHDAMYWYRQDPGQGLRLIYYSQIVNDFQKGDIAEGYSVSREKKESFPLTVTSAQKNPTAFYLCASSDGGAQETQYFGPGTRLLVL.